The present TCR beta chain was sequenced within a study of early T cells in non-severe SARS-CoV-2 infection. General study points: VDJdb matches were skewed toward anti-spike CD8 T cell responses.

The library protocol tagged individual cDNA molecules with unique molecular identifiers. TCRdb reanalysed the 5' RACE reads using MiXCR and keeps one entry per CDR3 protein. Of 40,000 to 65,000 distinct CDR3 sequences in the sample, around 8% are singletons; the top ten hold 9.4%. This clonotype was counted between two and nine times. The antigen is unknown. Germline CDR1 is LNHDA and CDR2 is SQIVND (reference sequence). The CDR3 runs to 12 residues. The V end lost 2 bases, the J end lost 7 bases, and 6 bases lay between the germline ends. The material sequenced was whole blood. V and J are TRBV19 and TRBJ2-1, with no clear D. The clonotype comes from an adult who was a healthcare worker with PCR-confirmed SARS-CoV-2 infection or an uninfected control (not recorded which). CDR3 in amino acids: CASSINLNEQFF. The CDR3 nucleotides are TGTGCCAGTAGTATAAACCTAAATGAGCAGTTCTTC.